This T cell receptor beta chain came from a study of blood T cell repertoires in COVID-19. From germline, CDR1 is SGHDT and CDR2 YYEEEE. The length of the CDR3 is 15 residues. The V and J ends lost 0 bases and 4 bases respectively, with 10 bases between them. TCRdb's copy holds only in-frame clones and misses some; the assay was immunoSEQ multiplex PCR. Of 310,000 or so clones listed, around 90% were seen once; the top ten hold around 10%. The specimen sequenced was PBMCs or T cells enriched from blood (not recorded which). This receptor was taken from a woman aged 18-29 years who had recovered from COVID-19. The genes are TRBV5-6 and TRBJ2-2, with a possible D match to TRBD1 (5 bases). This CDR3 is CASSLESGFTGELFF. The CDR3 DNA reads as TGTGCCAGCAGCTTGGAATCAGGGTTCACCGGGGAGCTGTTTTTT.